What follows are 21 T cell receptor beta chains derived from one specimen sequenced in a study of cytomegalovirus exposure and HLA in healthy donors. Libraries were prepared by immunoSEQ multiplex PCR; TCRdb keeps only in-frame clonotypes and omits some of them. The table includes more than 85,000 clones, approximately 95% detected once. The sequencing sample was made of PBMCs. The receptors were gathered from a young woman in good health and CMV-seronegative.

V is TRBV7-9 and J is TRBJ2-7; 7 nucleotides line up with TRBD2. CDR3 length: 14 residues. Germline CDR1 is SEHNR and CDR2 is FQNEAQ (reference sequence). V was clipped by 4 bases and J by 0 bases; unmatched bases: 3. The CDR3 sequence: CASSSSGTSYEQYF. The CDR3 DNA follows: TGTGCCAGCAGCTCCAGCGGGACCTCCTACGAGCAGTACTTC. The whole variable domain, remainder taken from reference TRBV7-9 and TRBJ2-7, is DTGVSQNPRHKITKRGQNVTFRCDPISEHNRLYWYRQTLGQGPEFLTYFQNEAQLEKSRLLSDRFSAERPKGSFSTLEIQRTEQGDSAMYLCASSSSGTSYEQYFGPGTRLTVT.

This clone was seen once. The chain uses TRBV2 and TRBJ2-2, with D possibly matching TRBD2 (6 bases). Germline CDR1 SNHLY, CDR2 FYNNEI. Trimming took 2 bases from V and 5 from J, leaving 12 bases between them. The CDR3 sequence is 15 residues long. For the CDR3, the DNA is TGTGCCAGCAGTGAATTCGGGACTGGGACCGGGGAGCTGTTTTTT. Its translation: CASSEFGTGTGELFF.

This clone has a single count. The CDR3 nucleotides are TGTGCCAGCAGCTTGGGGACTAAAAAAGAGACCCAGTACTTC. Its translation: CASSLGTKKETQYF. The chain employs TRBV5-4 and TRBJ2-5; D possibly corresponds to TRBD2 (6 bases). CDR1 and CDR2 from the germline V gene are SGHNT and YYREEE (reference sequence). V was shortened by 0 bases and J by 3 bases, with 9 bases between the two germline ends. The CDR3 has 14 amino acids.

The chain couples TRBV15 to TRBJ2-7, with TRBD1 matching over 7 bases. The CDR3 is 15 amino acids. V gave up 0 bases and J gave up 2 bases; unmatched junction bases: 4. CDR1 is LNHNV and CDR2 is YYDKDF in the germline V gene (reference sequence). CDR3: CATSRDRGQPYEQYF. For the CDR3, the DNA is TGTGCCACCAGCAGAGATAGGGGACAGCCCTACGAGCAGTACTTC.

The chain carries TRBV19 and TRBJ1-2, with a weak D call TRBD1 (6 bases). Trimming took 4 bases from V and 0 from J, leaving 12 bases between them. Germline values: CDR1 LNHDA, CDR2 SQIVND (reference sequence). This CDR3 spans 15 amino acids. The CDR3 reads CASSTSGEANYGYTF. DNA for the CDR3: TGTGCCAGTAGTACATCAGGGGAAGCTAACTATGGCTACACCTTC.

The chain has TRBV15 and TRBJ2-3; 11 bases are shared with TRBD2. The germline V gene encodes CDR1 LNHNV and CDR2 YYDKDF (reference sequence). The CDR3 sequence is 15 residues long. V lost 0 bases to trimming and J lost 7 bases; unmatched junction nucleotides: 3. CDR3 bases: TGTGCCACCAGCAGAGAGTTAGCGGGGGGGAATACGCAGTATTTT. Translated: CATSRELAGGNTQYF.

The chain employs TRBV25-1 and TRBJ1-6, with a possible D match to TRBD1 (5 bases). Trimming removed 1 base at V and 3 bases at J, with 10 bases between. Germline assignment: CDR1 MGHDK and CDR2 SYGVNS. There are 16 residues in the CDR3. The chain's CDR3 is CASSELTGSYNSPLHF. CDR3 nucleotide sequence: TGTGCCAGCAGTGAATTAACAGGCAGCTATAATTCACCCCTCCACTTT.

The rearrangement joins TRBV18 to TRBJ2-1; TRBD1 might be the D (5 bases). CDR1 is KGHSH and CDR2 is LQKENI in the germline V gene. V was pared by 2 bases and J by 4 bases, with 15 bases between. The CDR3 runs 16 residues. The CDR3: CASSPELGQDYNEQFF. CDR3 in DNA: TGTGCCAGCTCACCAGAGCTGGGGCAAGATTACAATGAGCAGTTCTTC. Based on the CDR3 plus reference TRBV18 and TRBJ2-1, the full variable domain is NAGVMQNPRHLVRRRGQEARLRCSPMKGHSHVYWYRQLPEEGLKFMVYLQKENIIDESGMPKERFSAEFPKEGPSILRIQQVVRGDSAAYFCASSPELGQDYNEQFFGPGTRLTVL.

The chain uses TRBV5-1 and TRBJ2-7, with 9 bases matching TRBD1. The CDR3 contains 17 residues. CDR1 SGHRS and CDR2 YFSETQ come from the germline V gene. Trimming at V came to 4 bases and at J to 9 bases, leaving 20 bases not matched to a gene. The CDR3 is CASSIRDRETYGGPQYF. In DNA form, the CDR3 reads TGCGCCAGCAGCATCCGGGACAGGGAGACTTACGGCGGTCCGCAGTACTTC.

The chain is built from TRBV5-4 and TRBJ2-5; TRBD1 matches 8 bases. The CDR3 covers 17 residues. With V trimmed by 3 bases and J by 2 bases, 12 bases remained unmatched. Germline assignment: CDR1 SGHNT and CDR2 YYREEE (reference sequence). This chain's CDR3 is CASSSVGDRRSQETQYF. DNA for the CDR3: TGTGCCAGCAGCTCCGTCGGGGACAGGAGATCACAAGAGACCCAGTACTTC.

The V gene is TRBV29-1, the J gene TRBJ1-1, with 9 bases lining up with TRBD1. CDR3 length equals 13 residues. With V trimmed by 8 bases and J by 4 bases, 8 bases remained unmatched. Germline CDR1 and CDR2: SQVTM and ANQGSEA. The CDR3 sequence is CSFQKDRGTEAFF. The CDR3 DNA follows: TGCAGCTTCCAGAAGGACAGGGGCACTGAAGCTTTCTTT.

The chain combines TRBV14 with TRBJ1-2; the D is unclear. Germline V gives CDR1 SGHDN, CDR2 FVKESK. This CDR3 spans 14 amino acids. Trimming removed 1 base at V and 7 bases at J, with 13 bases between. The CDR3 spells CASSQGSPGPGYTF. The DNA for the CDR3 is TGTGCCAGCAGCCAAGGCTCACCGGGTCCTGGCTACACCTTC.

V gene TRBV10-3 combines with J gene TRBJ1-1; TRBD1 agrees at 7 bases. The CDR3 extends over 15 amino acids. Losses at the gene ends were 6 bases for V and 3 bases for J; bases not matched to a gene: 10. CDR1 is ENHRY and CDR2 is SYGVKD in the germline V gene. CDR3 region: CAIRSATGADTEAFF. DNA for the CDR3: TGTGCCATCAGGAGCGCAACAGGGGCGGACACTGAAGCTTTCTTT.

V usage is TRBV10-3 and J usage is TRBJ2-3, with 15 positions matching TRBD2. Trimming took 3 bases from V and 4 from J; bases not matched to a gene: 11. This CDR3 has 19 amino acids. Germline V gene sequence: CDR1 ENHRY, CDR2 SYGVKD. The CDR3 region is CAISERVGLAGGPADTQYF. As DNA, the CDR3 is TGTGCCATCAGTGAAAGGGTCGGACTAGCGGGGGGGCCCGCAGATACGCAGTATTTT.

V and J are TRBV7-2 and TRBJ1-2; possible D gene TRBD1, 6 bases. Germline V gene data show CDR1 as SGHTA and CDR2 as FQGNSA. Between the trimmed V and J ends, which lost 1 base and 8 bases, there was a span of 14 bases. The CDR3 runs 14 residues. In DNA, the CDR3 is TGTGCCAGCAGCTTAGGTCAGGGGACGCGAGGCTACACCTTC. Translating gives CASSLGQGTRGYTF.

The CDR3 loop is CASSYSSGTPDTQYF. CDR3 in DNA: TGTGCCAGCAGTTACTCTAGCGGGACCCCAGATACGCAGTATTTT. The genes are TRBV6-5 and TRBJ2-3; 8 bases agree with TRBD2. Trimming at V came to 0 bases and at J to 4 bases, leaving 3 bases not matched to a gene. The CDR3 sequence is 15 residues long. CDR1 and CDR2 (germline): MNHEY, SVGAGI.

The chain is built from TRBV7-2 and TRBJ1-3; perhaps TRBD1 as D (5 bases). This CDR3 is 14 amino acids long. Trimming removed 4 bases from V and 0 bases from J, with 7 bases in between. Per the germline V gene, CDR1 is SGHTA and CDR2 is FQGNSA. CDR3 DNA: TGTGCCAGCAGCTCAGACAGCTCTGGAAACACCATATATTTT. Residues: CASSSDSSGNTIYF.

As concerns this clone: One junction end does not reproduce the germline sequence, and a read error may be involved. The chain uses TRBV2 and TRBJ1-2; 7 nucleotides line up with TRBD1. The CDR3 contains 20 residues. From germline, CDR1 is SNHLY and CDR2 FYNNEI. CDR3 in DNA: TGTGCCAGCAGTGAAGCAGGGACCGGGACAGATTCCCGGGGGAAACCAGATCACTTGTTC. It specifies CASSEAGTGTDSRGKPDHLF.

The CDR3 sequence is CASSSSPEQETQYF. CDR3 nucleotide sequence: TGTGCCAGCAGCTCGTCACCAGAACAAGAGACCCAGTACTTC. The J gene is TRBJ2-5, the V gene TRBV13; D gene ambiguous. CDR1 is PRHDT and CDR2 is FYEKMQ in the germline V gene (reference sequence). This CDR3 is built from 14 residues. Trimming stripped 4 bases from V and 2 bases from J, with 11 bases between.

The rearrangement links TRBV7-9 to TRBJ2-3; 7 bases match TRBD2. CDR1 SEHNR and CDR2 FQNEAQ come from the germline V gene (reference sequence). The CDR3 is 18 residues long. The J segment lost 4 bases and the V segment lost 1 base, leaving 14 bases of the junction unmatched. Here the CDR3 DNA reads TGTGCCAGCAGCTTAGGGCCAGCGGGACCCTCCCAAGCAGATACGCAGTATTTT. Protein sequence: CASSLGPAGPSQADTQYF.

Only one count was recorded for this clone. V is TRBV19 and J is TRBJ2-7; the match to TRBD1 covers 8 bases. The CDR3 spans 14 residues. The V and J ends lost 5 bases and 5 bases, in that order; junction bases with no gene match: 8. Germline V lookup: CDR1 LNHDA, CDR2 SQIVND (reference sequence). In DNA form, the CDR3 reads TGTGCCAGTAGTTTCGACAGGGGAGGAGACGAGCAGTACTTC. This encodes CASSFDRGGDEQYF.